Shown below are 8 T cell receptor beta chains from a single sample sequenced in a study of regulatory T cells in long-lasting Graves disease (dated by TCRdb to about 2021). Library preparation was by multiplex PCR. Sequencing was carried out with an Illumina HiSeq 4000. iRepertoire HTBI primers and Arm-PCR amplification of CDR3 regions were used to construct TCR beta libraries. The public sequencing data were trimmed at Q25 with fastp and processed into clonotypes with MiXCR by TCRdb, which kept only in-frame beta chains. Every distinct CDR3 protein forms one entry, paired with its most common genes and DNA. Present in this sample are under 450,000 distinct CDR3 sequences, roughly 17% of which were seen just once. The ten largest clones add up to roughly 21% of the sample. The time point label here, explained by the study, means: newly diagnosed GD, antithyroid drugs for less than 3 months. For both TCR sequencing and RNA sequencing, RNA was extracted from PBMCs using TRIzol.

These same data were also listed under a study on T cells in Graves' hyperthyroidism and ophthalmopathy.

The specimen was peripheral blood mononuclear cells (PBMCs), collected at new diagnosis, from a patient treated with antithyroid drugs. The origin of the receptors is a woman between 18 and 30 years old with Graves disease. Donor details come from another sample of the same person, matched by shared clones.

The V gene is TRBV28, the J gene TRBJ1-2; 8 bases agree with TRBD1. The germline V gene has CDR1 MDHEN and CDR2 SYDVKM. The J segment lost 3 bases and the V segment lost 8 bases, leaving 11 bases of the junction unmatched. CDR3 length: 15 amino acids. Written as DNA, the CDR3 is TGTGCCAGCGGACCACCGGGACAGGCTTACTATGGCTACACCTTC. Encoded protein: CASGPPGQAYYGYTF.

This clonotype has ten or more counts. The V and J genes are TRBV12-3 or TRBV12-4 and TRBJ2-3; 9 nucleotides agree with TRBD1. V lost 4 bases to trimming and J lost 4 bases; unmatched junction nucleotides: 3. The CDR3 spans 14 residues. CDR3 DNA: TGTGCCAGCAGTTGGACAGGGGTGGCAGATACGCAGTATTTT. Protein product: CASSWTGVADTQYF.

V usage is TRBV5-4 and J usage is TRBJ2-3; TRBD2 matches at 7 bases. Germline lookup yields CDR1 SGHNT and CDR2 YYREEE (reference sequence). This CDR3 comprises 16 residues. J lost 0 bases, V lost 4 bases, and 8 bases had no gene match. The CDR3 DNA follows: TGTGCCAGCAGCCCGGCCGGGGGAGGGAGCACAGATACGCAGTATTTT. Translated: CASSPAGGGSTDTQYF.

This clonotype was observed at least ten times. The chain recombines TRBV11-2 with TRBJ2-7; no definite D call. Germline CDR1 reads SGHAT; CDR2 reads FQNNGV. Deletions cut 5 bases from V and 1 base from J, with 12 bases between. The CDR3 length is 14 residues. The DNA for the CDR3 is TGTGCCAGCAGCCCGGTCGAAGGTTCCTACGAGCAGTACTTC. It is translated as CASSPVEGSYEQYF.

In its sample, this clonotype was seen many times. This chain uses TRBV30 with TRBJ2-7, with D tentatively TRBD1 or TRBD2 (5 bases each). CDR3 length: 12 residues. Germline loops: CDR1 GTSNPN, CDR2 SVGIG (reference sequence). The V end was cut by 7 bases, the J end by 9 bases, with 19 bases between. The CDR3 region is CAFRPGTARQYF. CDR3 DNA: TGTGCCTTTAGACCCGGGACCGCCAGGCAGTACTTC. The variable domain in full, with the rest retrieved from reference TRBV30 and TRBJ2-7, is SQTIHQWPATLVQPVGSPLSLECTVEGTSNPNLYWYRQAAGRGLQLLFYSVGIGQISSEVPQNLSASRPQDRQFILSSKKLLLSDSGFYLCAFRPGTARQYFGPGTRLTVT.

Worth noting for this clonotype: This may be a read error, as it is one base from a much larger clone. V and J are TRBV10-3 and TRBJ2-3, with D tentatively TRBD2 (5 bases). The CDR3 extends over 12 amino acids. The V gene's germline CDR1 is ENHRY and CDR2 SYGVKD. CDR3 in DNA: TGTGCCATCTTGGGGAGCACAGATACGCGGTATTTT. This codes for CAILGSTDTRYF.

In this sample, this clonotype turned up a few times. The chain recombines TRBV25-1 with TRBJ2-1, with D maybe TRBD2 (6 bases). The CDR3 runs 15 residues. With 6 bases removed from V and 2 bases from J, the gap between germline ends came to 14 bases. CDR1 is MGHDK and CDR2 is SYGVNS in the germline V gene. The CDR3 region is CASSDPGGTYNEQFF. CDR3 DNA: TGTGCCAGCAGCGACCCTGGGGGGACCTACAATGAGCAGTTCTTC. Full variable domain (remainder filled in from reference TRBV25-1 and TRBJ2-1): EADIYQTPRYLVIGTGKKITLECSQTMGHDKMYWYQQDPGMELHLIHYSYGVNSTEKGDLSSESTVSRIRTEHFPLTLESARPSHTSQYLCASSDPGGTYNEQFFGPGTRLTVL.

In DNA, the CDR3 is TGTGCCAGCAGCCAGGGGGAGTATCAGCCCCAGCATTTT. This encodes CASSQGEYQPQHF. The V call is TRBV7-9, the J call TRBJ1-5; the match to TRBD1 covers 7 bases. The junction had 3 bases not matched to a gene; V was cut back by 5 bases and J by 5 bases. Germline loops: CDR1 SEHNR, CDR2 FQNEAQ (reference sequence). This CDR3 contains 13 residues.